Listed below are T cell receptor beta chains from one sample, sequenced in a study of breast tumors, draining lymph nodes, adjacent tissues. TCRdb processed the multiplex PCR reads anew with MiXCR; each CDR3 protein has one entry. The top ten hold around 10% of the sample, which has 20,000 or so distinct CDR3 sequences, under 35% seen once. Sequencing was performed on breast tumor tissue. Every receptor here comes from a female donor with breast cancer. Some clones in this sample may be carry-over from other donors' samples. The CDR3 runs from the conserved cysteine through the conserved F or W. The order of the fields is D gene, V gene, J gene, clone size, CDR3 DNA, CDR3 protein. D genes are given only for firm matches. Expanded clones are given a class, and other clones once, few, many or no size at all.

.	TRBV9	TRBJ2-1	many	TGTGCCAGCAGCGTAGATCTAACGGGAACCTACAATGAGCAGTTCTTC	CASSVDLTGTYNEQFF
.	TRBV6-1	TRBJ2-1	.	TGTGCCTGCTTAAGTGTCTACAATGAGCAGTTCTTC	CACLSVYNEQFF
.	TRBV7-6	TRBJ2-2	once	TGTGCCAGCATTTCAGGGCCCACCGGGGAGCTGTTTTTT	CASISGPTGELFF
TRBD1	TRBV15	TRBJ2-7	once	TGTGCCACCAGCAGAACCGGGACAGGGCACTACGAGCAGTACTTC	CATSRTGTGHYEQYF
TRBD2	TRBV20-1	TRBJ2-5	many	TGCAGTGCAACGACGGGACTAGAAAAAGAGACCCAGTACTTC	CSATTGLEKETQYF
TRBD2	TRBV7-9	TRBJ2-7	many	TGTGCCAGCAGCGACGGGAGGTCCTACGAGCAGTACTTC	CASSDGRSYEQYF
.	TRBV7-2	TRBJ2-2	.	TGTGCTAACAGCTTAGCGGCAGGGTCGCGGGGGGAGCTGTTTTTT	CANSLAAGSRGELFF
.	TRBV7-9	TRBJ2-7	.	TGTGCCAGCAGCTTAGCAACGGGAGCGCTAGGTTACGAGCAGTACTTC	CASSLATGALGYEQYF
.	TRBV30	TRBJ1-5	many	TGTGCCTGGAGTGTACCCGGCAGGGACCAGCATTTT	CAWSVPGRDQHF
.	TRBV12-5	TRBJ1-2	many	TGTGCTAGTGGTTTGGTATTGTACGGGCGTAACTATGGCTACACCTTC	CASGLVLYGRNYGYTF
TRBD2	TRBV13	TRBJ2-2	.	TGTGCCAGCAGCCTCACTAGCGGGGCAAACACCGGGGAGCTGTTTTTT	CASSLTSGANTGELFF
.	TRBV6-2/TRBV6-3	TRBJ2-4	once	TGTGCCAGCAGTCTAGCCAAAAACATTCAGTACTTC	CASSLAKNIQYF
.	TRBV3-1	TRBJ2-2	many	TGTGCCAGCAGCCAAGCTCTGGCAGGGGCGAACACCGGGGAGCTGTTTTTT	CASSQALAGANTGELFF
TRBD2	TRBV6-1	TRBJ2-7	many	TGTGCCAGCAGTGAATCCGCGGGAGGGCTCGGCGAGCAGTACTTC	CASSESAGGLGEQYF
TRBD1	TRBV7-2	TRBJ1-2	.	TGTGCCAGCAGCCCTGGGACAGGGGGCGCCATTAACTATGGCTACACCTTC	CASSPGTGGAINYGYTF
.	TRBV11-2	TRBJ2-3	many	TGTGCCAGCAGCTTGGACAGCTCATACACAGATACGCAGTATTTT	CASSLDSSYTDTQYF
TRBD2	TRBV20-1	TRBJ2-7	many	TGCAGTGCTAGAGGGCTAGCGGCCTACGAGCAGTACTTC	CSARGLAAYEQYF
TRBD2	TRBV5-1	TRBJ2-1	medium-sized	TGCGCCAGCAGCTTGGGCGGGAGGGCTAATCGGAATGAGCAGTTCTTC	CASSLGGRANRNEQFF
.	TRBV4-3	TRBJ2-1	many	TGCGCCAGCAGCCCCAGCGTTAGCTCCTACAATGAGCAGTTCTTC	CASSPSVSSYNEQFF
TRBD1	TRBV19	TRBJ2-7	many	TGTGCCAGTTCTAAGGGACAGCAACTTCTCGCCGAGCAGTACTTC	CASSKGQQLLAEQYF
TRBD1	TRBV6-6	TRBJ1-2	many	TGTGCCAGCAGTTCGGGACAGGGAGACTATGGCTACACCTTC	CASSSGQGDYGYTF
TRBD2	TRBV6-4	TRBJ2-1	many	TGTGCCAGCAGTGACTCGACTAGCGGGAGCAATGAGCAGTTCTTC	CASSDSTSGSNEQFF
.	TRBV7-3	TRBJ2-3	many	TGTGCCAGCAGCTTAGTACCCGAAGATACGCAGTATTTT	CASSLVPEDTQYF
.	TRBV11-2	TRBJ1-2	many	TGTGCCAGCAGCTCCCCGACAGGCTACTATGGCTACACCTTC	CASSSPTGYYGYTF
.	TRBV9	TRBJ2-7	many	TGTGCCAGCAGCCTAGGGGACTCAGTCTACGAGCAGTACTTC	CASSLGDSVYEQYF
TRBD2	TRBV10-3	TRBJ2-7	many	TGTGCCATCAGTGAGTGGGGAGGGCGGGCCCAGGACTTC	CAISEWGGRAQDF
.	TRBV7-2	TRBJ2-3	few	TGTGCCAGCAGCTTGGGGAGTGTCACAGATACGCAGTATTTT	CASSLGSVTDTQYF
TRBD2	TRBV25-1	TRBJ2-5	many	TGTGCCAGCAGTGCCTCACCCGGGAGGGGCCGATGGGAGACCCAGTACTTC	CASSASPGRGRWETQYF
.	TRBV6-4	TRBJ1-5	many	TGTGCCAGCAGTGACTCAGCAGGGGTTAATCAGCCCCAGCATTTT	CASSDSAGVNQPQHF
.	TRBV7-8	TRBJ2-1	.	TGTGCCAGCAGCCCAACTAGGTTTCGGGTTCATGAGCAGTTCTTC	CASSPTRFRVHEQFF
TRBD1	TRBV19	TRBJ1-5	many	TGTGCCAGTAGTAGGACAGGGATCAATCAGCCCCAGCATTTT	CASSRTGINQPQHF
.	TRBV12-3/TRBV12-4	TRBJ2-7	many	TGTGCCAGCAGTTTCAGGACGGGGGCGCGAAACGAGCAGTACTTC	CASSFRTGARNEQYF
.	TRBV10-1	TRBJ2-1	many	TGCGCCAGCAGTGGGAGAGGAAGAGGGCCACGGAATGAGCAGTTCTTC	CASSGRGRGPRNEQFF
.	TRBV20-1	TRBJ2-1	many	TGCAGTGCTACTTCCCTGGTCGAGCAGTTCTTC	CSATSLVEQFF
.	TRBV20-1	TRBJ1-6	many	TGCAGTGCGCTTGGCGACGGGAAGAGCTCCTATAATTCACCCCTCCACTTT	CSALGDGKSSYNSPLHF
.	TRBV27	TRBJ2-7	few	TGTGCCAGCAGCTTCCTCCCTCCGACAGGCCCCTACGAGCAGTACTTC	CASSFLPPTGPYEQYF
.	TRBV7-8	TRBJ1-3	medium-sized	TGTGCCAGCAGCTTAGGAAGGACGGCCGGCTCTGGAAACACCATATATTTT	CASSLGRTAGSGNTIYF
TRBD2	TRBV7-2	TRBJ2-5	.	TGTGCCAGCAGCACCAGACTAGCGGGAGGCCAAGAGACCCAGTACTTC	CASSTRLAGGQETQYF
.	TRBV7-8	TRBJ2-3	.	TGTGCCAGCAGCTTAGCAGTTAGCGGAGGGATCACAGATACACAGTATTTT	CASSLAVSGGITDTQYF
.	TRBV5-6	TRBJ1-6	many	TGTGCCAGCAGCGAGGATAATTCACCCCTCCACTTT	CASSEDNSPLHF
TRBD2	TRBV20-1	TRBJ2-1	many	TGCAGTGTATTGGCCTGGAGCGGGATCGACAATGAGCAGTTCTTC	CSVLAWSGIDNEQFF
.	TRBV6-5	TRBJ1-6	.	TGTGCCAGCAGTTTAGGGGCGGCGAATTCACCCCTCCACTTT	CASSLGAANSPLHF
TRBD1	TRBV28	TRBJ2-2	.	TGTGCCAGCAGTTTCCAACAGGGGGCTATATCCGGGGAGCTGTTTTTT	CASSFQQGAISGELFF
.	TRBV30	TRBJ1-2	.	TGTGCCTGGGGCTTTTCTAGGGGGGTTGCCTATGGCTACACCTTC	CAWGFSRGVAYGYTF
TRBD2	TRBV20-1	TRBJ2-7	many	TGCAGTGCTAGAGTTATAGGTGGAGGGAGGGCCGGTTCCTACGAGCAGTACTTC	CSARVIGGGRAGSYEQYF